This T cell receptor beta chain was obtained from a study of blood T cell repertoires in COVID-19 (dated by TCRdb to 2018 to 2020). Regarding the research as a whole: Samples covering the acute and convalescent phases of COVID-19 were provided by collaborators in the United States, Italy and Spain. The repertoires were released in a freely available public database intended as a resource for research on the immune response to SARS-CoV-2. Deeply sampled blood TCRbeta repertoires from subjects exposed to, actively infected with, or recovered from COVID-19 were included in the dataset. Where HLA class I and class II types were available, the types were taken from metadata supplied by the sample provider, not from assay-based typing. The samples were drawn from two sources: the first 160 participants of the ongoing ImmuneRACE study, and fewer than 1,500 subjects contributed by 6 global collaborators. A de-identified subject ID, COVID-19 status, age in years and sex were almost always included in the sample metadata. The material from the prospective study consisted of cDNA or gDNA derived from T cells, B-cell-depleted T cells, or PBMCs.

The immunoSEQ Assay, a bias-controlled multiplex PCR, was used to amplify TCRbeta CDR3 regions from genomic DNA. As for the authors' bioinformatics: The number of nucleated cells in each sample was estimated by amplification of reference gene primers within the assay. Sequence reads were collapsed and filtered to measure the absolute abundance of every unique TCRbeta CDR3 rearrangement. For each sample, productive Simpson clonality was calculated as the square root of Simpson's diversity index across productive rearrangements. TCRdb took this table from immuneACCESS and kept in-frame rearrangements with V and J called. Such tables lack part of the clones; where checked against another copy, unresolved V genes explain under half of the gap, and the rest is unexplained. That table supplies the V and J calls and clone size; D and trimming were determined from the DNA. The sample profile shows about 280,000 clones; around 84% of them were found once. Together, the top ten hold around 5% of the sample.

Participants in the prospective study were aged roughly 18 to 100 years, lived in 24 United States geographic areas, and enrolled through a virtual design. To assign participants to cohorts, the prospective study relied on clinical history that participants themselves reported in a screening survey and a study questionnaire. A participant counted as exposed if, within 2 weeks of entering the study, that participant had been in contact with someone who had a PCR-confirmed or clinician-diagnosed COVID-19 case. Mobile phlebotomists in the prospective study collected whole blood, serum and a nasopharyngeal or oropharyngeal swab from every participant. Prospective study participants could optionally give additional blood draws and questionnaires over an approximately two-month period. Before DNA extraction, blood samples from the prospective study were shipped at room temperature or frozen. The full study reports these points: The amount of clinical and demographic metadata varied by source and participant and was provided uncurated.

Taken from the germline V gene, the CDR1 and CDR2 loops are SNHLY and FYNNEI. The germline ends are 10 bases apart after V is trimmed by 4 bases and J by 0 bases. The CDR3, from cysteine to phenylalanine, totals 15 residues. Only the CDR3 portion is preserved as DNA: 45 bases, with reading frame beginning at the first base. This clone was seen more than once but under ten times. No antigen is known for it. Per-base quality was not reported, and no clone a single base away is much larger than it. Input material: PBMCs or T cells enriched from blood (not recorded which). The receptor's source is a man between 40 and 49 years old who had been exposed to COVID-19. The rearrangement combines TRBV2 with TRBJ1-5; the D gene identity is not certain. The nucleotide sequence reads as follows: TGTGCCAGCAGTGTCGATAGTAATAGCAATCAGCCCCAGCATTTT. It translates as CASSVDSNSNQPQHF.